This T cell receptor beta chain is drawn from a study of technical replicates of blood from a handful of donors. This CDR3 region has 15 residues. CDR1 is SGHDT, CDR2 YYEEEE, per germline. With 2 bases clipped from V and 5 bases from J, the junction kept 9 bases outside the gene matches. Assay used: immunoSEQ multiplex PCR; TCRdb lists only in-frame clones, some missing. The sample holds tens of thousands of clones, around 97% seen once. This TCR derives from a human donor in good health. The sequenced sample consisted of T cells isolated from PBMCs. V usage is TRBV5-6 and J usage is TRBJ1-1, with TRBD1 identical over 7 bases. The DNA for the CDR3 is TGTGCCAGCAGCTTTTCGGCGACAGGGTTTACTGAAGCTTTCTTT. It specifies CASSFSATGFTEAFF. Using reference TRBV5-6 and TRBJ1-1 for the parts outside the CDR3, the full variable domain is DAGVTQSPTHLIKTRGQQVTLRCSPKSGHDTVSWYQQALGQGPQFIFQYYEEEERQRGNFPDRFSGHQFPNYSSELNVNALLLGDSALYLCASSFSATGFTEAFFGQGTRLTVV.